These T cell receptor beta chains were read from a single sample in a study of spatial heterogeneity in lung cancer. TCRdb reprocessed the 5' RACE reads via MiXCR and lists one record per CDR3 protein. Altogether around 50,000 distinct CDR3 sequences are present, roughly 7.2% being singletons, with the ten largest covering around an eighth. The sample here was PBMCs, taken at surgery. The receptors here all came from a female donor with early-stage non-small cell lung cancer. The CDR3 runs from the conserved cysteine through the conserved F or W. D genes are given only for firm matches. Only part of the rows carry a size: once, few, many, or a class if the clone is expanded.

CDR3: CSATGVNEQFF; DNA: TGCAGTGCTACTGGGGTCAATGAGCAGTTCTTC; D: NA; J: TRBJ2-1; V: TRBV20-1; size: many
CDR3: CASQLAGMSTDTQYF; DNA: TGTGCCTCCCAACTGGCAGGGATGAGCACAGATACGCAGTATTTT; D: NA; J: TRBJ2-3; V: TRBV30; size: NA
CDR3: CASSRQGPYNEQFF; DNA: TGTGCCAGCAGTCGACAGGGTCCCTACAATGAGCAGTTCTTC; D: TRBD1; J: TRBJ2-1; V: TRBV6-5; size: NA
CDR3: CASSQDWGNSEAFF; DNA: TGCGCCAGCAGCCAAGATTGGGGGAATTCAGAAGCTTTCTTT; D: NA; J: TRBJ1-1; V: TRBV4-3; size: many
CDR3: CANSPPTGDGNQPQHF; DNA: TGTGCCAACAGCCCCCCTACAGGGGACGGCAATCAGCCCCAGCATTTT; D: TRBD1; J: TRBJ1-5; V: TRBV11-1; size: NA
CDR3: CAWTDRETQYF; DNA: TGTGCCTGGACTGACCGGGAGACCCAGTACTTC; D: NA; J: TRBJ2-5; V: TRBV30; size: few
CDR3: CASSHNSGGDLTDTQYF; DNA: TGTGCCAGCAGCCACAATAGCGGGGGAGACCTCACAGATACGCAGTATTTT; D: TRBD2; J: TRBJ2-3; V: TRBV4-2; size: few
CDR3: CASSSGFWETQYF; DNA: TGTGCCAGCAGTAGCGGGTTCTGGGAGACCCAGTACTTC; D: TRBD2; J: TRBJ2-5; V: TRBV5-6; size: many
CDR3: CASSTGAGNTEAFF; DNA: TGTGCCAGCTCAACAGGGGCCGGGAACACTGAAGCTTTCTTT; D: TRBD1; J: TRBJ1-1; V: TRBV18; size: few
CDR3: CASSQSPGEVTYNEQFF; DNA: TGCGCCAGCAGCCAATCCCCGGGGGAGGTTACCTACAATGAGCAGTTCTTC; D: NA; J: TRBJ2-1; V: TRBV4-3; size: NA
CDR3: CSAAPGGLSPGEQYF; DNA: TGCAGTGCTGCACCCGGGGGGTTAAGTCCGGGAGAGCAGTACTTC; D: TRBD2; J: TRBJ2-7; V: TRBV20-1; size: NA
CDR3: CASSLGQGGEETQYF; DNA: TGTGCCAGCAGTTTAGGGCAGGGGGGTGAAGAGACCCAGTACTTC; D: NA; J: TRBJ2-5; V: TRBV28; size: few
CDR3: CASSSSSVRTDTQYF; DNA: TGTGCCAGCAGTTCCTCTAGCGTTCGCACAGATACGCAGTATTTT; D: NA; J: TRBJ2-3; V: TRBV2; size: NA
CDR3: CASSSFGGGAGEQFF; DNA: TGTGCCAGTAGTAGCTTTGGCGGGGGGGCCGGTGAGCAGTTCTTC; D: TRBD2; J: TRBJ2-1; V: TRBV19; size: NA
CDR3: CSATTSGGAPDTQYF; DNA: TGCAGTGCTACGACTAGCGGGGGGGCTCCGGATACGCAGTATTTT; D: TRBD2; J: TRBJ2-3; V: TRBV20-1; size: NA
CDR3: CASSSTGANSPLHF; DNA: TGTGCCAGTAGTTCGACAGGGGCTAATTCACCCCTCCACTTT; D: TRBD1; J: TRBJ1-6; V: TRBV19; size: NA
CDR3: CAISEADRGAAEAFF; DNA: TGTGCCATCAGTGAAGCAGACAGGGGGGCCGCTGAAGCTTTCTTT; D: TRBD1; J: TRBJ1-1; V: TRBV10-3; size: NA
CDR3: CASSTWDRGRVGSYNEQFF; DNA: TGTGCCAGCAGCACCTGGGACAGGGGGCGGGTCGGGAGCTACAATGAGCAGTTCTTC; D: TRBD1; J: TRBJ2-1; V: TRBV7-9; size: many
CDR3: CASSLFYNEQFF; DNA: TGTGCCAGCAGCCTTTTCTACAATGAGCAGTTCTTC; D: NA; J: TRBJ2-1; V: TRBV7-2; size: few
CDR3: CASSLGGTCSEQYF; DNA: TGTGCCAGCAGCTTAGGTGGGACATGCTCCGAGCAGTACTTC; D: NA; J: TRBJ2-7; V: TRBV7-9; size: NA
CDR3: CASSMIMEVMGTPSYTDTQYF; DNA: TGTGCCAGTAGTATGATTATGGAGGTGATGGGGACCCCCTCCTACACAGATACGCAGTATTTT; D: NA; J: TRBJ2-3; V: TRBV19; size: NA
CDR3: CASNQQGQVDTQYF; DNA: TGTGCCAGCAACCAACAGGGGCAGGTTGATACGCAGTATTTT; D: TRBD1; J: TRBJ2-3; V: TRBV6-6; size: many
CDR3: CASSQTSGGARDTQYF; DNA: TGCGCCAGCAGCCAAACTAGCGGGGGGGCAAGAGATACGCAGTATTTT; D: TRBD2; J: TRBJ2-3; V: TRBV4-3; size: many
CDR3: CASSSRGGLGSYNEQFF; DNA: TGTGCCAGCAGCTCGCGGGGGGGCCTGGGCTCCTACAATGAGCAGTTCTTC; D: TRBD2; J: TRBJ2-1; V: TRBV5-4; size: few
CDR3: CASSQGNLDYGYTF; DNA: TGTGCCAGTTCACAGGGGAATCTTGACTATGGCTACACCTTC; D: TRBD1; J: TRBJ1-2; V: TRBV12-3/TRBV12-4; size: NA
CDR3: CASSPGGPSNEQFF; DNA: TGTGCCAGCTCACCAGGAGGGCCCTCAAATGAGCAGTTCTTC; D: NA; J: TRBJ2-1; V: TRBV18; size: many
CDR3: CASSPGGGGGGFTEAFF; DNA: TGTGCCAGCAGCCCTGGAGGTGGAGGGGGCGGTTTCACTGAAGCTTTCTTT; D: TRBD1; J: TRBJ1-1; V: TRBV11-2; size: many
CDR3: CSVDHRVRNTEAFF; DNA: TGCAGCGTTGACCACAGGGTGAGGAACACTGAAGCTTTCTTT; D: NA; J: TRBJ1-1; V: TRBV29-1; size: few
CDR3: CASRGQGYEKLFF; DNA: TGTGCCAGCAGGGGACAGGGGTACGAAAAACTGTTTTTT; D: NA; J: TRBJ1-4; V: TRBV21-1; size: NA
CDR3: CAWSSGTYGYTF; DNA: TGTGCCTGGAGTTCGGGGACCTATGGCTACACCTTC; D: NA; J: TRBJ1-2; V: TRBV30; size: NA
CDR3: CSASGGPYNEQFF; DNA: TGCAGCGCTAGCGGGGGGCCCTACAATGAGCAGTTCTTC; D: TRBD2; J: TRBJ2-1; V: TRBV29-1; size: many
CDR3: CASTPLGVYGYTF; DNA: TGTGCCAGTACCCCCCTTGGGGTGTATGGCTACACCTTC; D: NA; J: TRBJ1-2; V: TRBV19; size: few
CDR3: CASSLGTGYGYTF; DNA: TGTGCCAGCAGCTTGGGGACAGGCTATGGCTACACCTTC; D: TRBD1; J: TRBJ1-2; V: TRBV5-6; size: NA
CDR3: CAISEKVATSGGYEQYF; DNA: TGTGCCATCAGTGAGAAGGTGGCGACTAGCGGGGGATACGAGCAGTACTTC; D: TRBD2; J: TRBJ2-7; V: TRBV10-3; size: few
CDR3: CASSGGDRETAKNIQYF; DNA: TGTGCCAGCAGCGGAGGGGACAGAGAGACAGCCAAAAACATTCAGTACTTC; D: NA; J: TRBJ2-4; V: TRBV14; size: NA
CDR3: CSARIAGGHNEQFF; DNA: TGCAGTGCCCGAATCGCGGGGGGCCACAATGAGCAGTTCTTC; D: TRBD2; J: TRBJ2-1; V: TRBV20-1; size: many
CDR3: CASSLRPTPGNTIYF; DNA: TGCGCCAGCAGCTTAAGACCGACTCCTGGAAACACCATATATTTT; D: NA; J: TRBJ1-3; V: TRBV5-1; size: many
CDR3: CASSWAASYEQYF; DNA: TGTGCCAGCAGTTGGGCAGCCTCCTACGAGCAGTACTTC; D: NA; J: TRBJ2-7; V: TRBV6-5; size: NA
CDR3: CASRKGGGNEQYF; DNA: TGTGCCAGCAGGAAGGGGGGGGGCAACGAGCAGTACTTC; D: NA; J: TRBJ2-7; V: TRBV2; size: NA
CDR3: CASSKRQAPGNTIYF; DNA: TGTGCCAGCAGCAAACGACAGGCACCTGGAAACACCATATATTTT; D: NA; J: TRBJ1-3; V: TRBV7-9; size: many
CDR3: CASSVAFEGPQETQYF; DNA: TGTGCCAGCAGTGTCGCCTTCGAGGGACCCCAAGAGACCCAGTACTTC; D: NA; J: TRBJ2-5; V: TRBV12-3/TRBV12-4; size: many
CDR3: CASSSRPSSYNEQFF; DNA: TGCGCCAGCAGCTCCCGCCCTAGCTCCTACAATGAGCAGTTCTTC; D: NA; J: TRBJ2-1; V: TRBV5-1; size: NA
CDR3: CASTQSGGASTQYF; DNA: TGTGCCAGCACCCAGAGCGGGGGGGCCTCTACGCAGTATTTT; D: TRBD2; J: TRBJ2-3; V: TRBV11-2; size: many
CDR3: CSGSQGRGQETQYF; DNA: TGCAGCGGATCACAGGGTAGAGGCCAAGAGACCCAGTACTTC; D: NA; J: TRBJ2-5; V: TRBV29-1; size: many
CDR3: CASSWRGAYEQYF; DNA: TGTGCCAGCAGTTGGCGGGGAGCCTACGAGCAGTACTTC; D: NA; J: TRBJ2-7; V: TRBV6-2/TRBV6-3; size: NA
CDR3: CSVRTGVADTQYF; DNA: TGCAGCGTCCGGACAGGGGTCGCAGATACGCAGTATTTT; D: TRBD1; J: TRBJ2-3; V: TRBV29-1; size: NA
CDR3: CASSQGWGYPYEQYF; DNA: TGTGCCAGCAGCCAAGGTTGGGGATACCCCTACGAGCAGTACTTC; D: NA; J: TRBJ2-7; V: TRBV14; size: few
CDR3: CASRRLSAGDTQYF; DNA: TGTGCCAGCAGACGCCTCTCTGCAGGGGATACGCAGTATTTT; D: NA; J: TRBJ2-3; V: TRBV6-5; size: few
CDR3: CASSRGATEAFF; DNA: TGTGCCAGCAGCCGGGGGGCCACTGAAGCTTTCTTT; D: NA; J: TRBJ1-1; V: TRBV12-3/TRBV12-4; size: many
CDR3: CASSLEAGHGYTF; DNA: TGTGCCAGCAGCTTAGAGGCAGGGCATGGCTACACCTTC; D: NA; J: TRBJ1-2; V: TRBV7-6; size: many
CDR3: CASSLSGPFSPLHF; DNA: TGTGCCAGCAGCTTGTCGGGGCCGTTCTCACCCCTCCACTTT; D: NA; J: TRBJ1-6; V: TRBV5-6; size: many
CDR3: CASSYWGQALQTTYEQYF; DNA: TGTGCCAGCAGTTACTGGGGACAGGCCCTACAAACTACCTACGAGCAGTACTTC; D: TRBD1; J: TRBJ2-7; V: TRBV6-5; size: few
CDR3: CASSLYQYATYEQYF; DNA: TGTGCCAGCAGCTTATATCAGTACGCCACATACGAGCAGTACTTC; D: NA; J: TRBJ2-7; V: TRBV7-2; size: NA
CDR3: CASTGDSYEQYF; DNA: TGTGCCAGCACCGGGGACAGCTACGAGCAGTACTTC; D: TRBD1; J: TRBJ2-7; V: TRBV12-3/TRBV12-4; size: many
CDR3: CASNPPWGEGTGELFF; DNA: TGTGCCAGCAATCCTCCGTGGGGGGAGGGCACCGGGGAGCTGTTTTTT; D: TRBD2; J: TRBJ2-2; V: TRBV6-6; size: NA